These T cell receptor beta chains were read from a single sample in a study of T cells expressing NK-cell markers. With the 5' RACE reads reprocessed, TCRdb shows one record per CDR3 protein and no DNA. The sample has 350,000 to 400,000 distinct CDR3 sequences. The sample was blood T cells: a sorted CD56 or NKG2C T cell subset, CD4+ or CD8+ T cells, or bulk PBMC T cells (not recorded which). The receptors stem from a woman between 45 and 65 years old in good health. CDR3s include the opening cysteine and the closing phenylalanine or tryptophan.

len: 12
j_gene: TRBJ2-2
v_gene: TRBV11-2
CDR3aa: CASSPPTSQLFF

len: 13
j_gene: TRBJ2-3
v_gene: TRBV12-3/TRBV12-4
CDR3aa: CASRESVKDTQYF

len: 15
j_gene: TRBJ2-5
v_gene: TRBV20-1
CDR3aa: CSARVGDRDQETQYF

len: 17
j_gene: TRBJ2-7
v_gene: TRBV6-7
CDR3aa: CASSYSKVSPCSYEQYF

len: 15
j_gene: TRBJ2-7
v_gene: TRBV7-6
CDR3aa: CASTSPSRGVYEQYF

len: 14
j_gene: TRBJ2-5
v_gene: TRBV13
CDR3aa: CASSFQGSWETQYF

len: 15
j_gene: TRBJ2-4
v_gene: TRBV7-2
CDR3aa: CASSLIYMGKNIQYF

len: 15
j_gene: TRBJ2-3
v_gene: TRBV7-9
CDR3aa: CASRHDRGPTDTQYF

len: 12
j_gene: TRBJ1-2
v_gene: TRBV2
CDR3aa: CASSELGDGYTF

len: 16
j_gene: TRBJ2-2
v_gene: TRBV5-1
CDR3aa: CASSHNPGTNTGELFF

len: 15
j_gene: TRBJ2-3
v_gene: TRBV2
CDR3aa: CASDQGETGTDTQYF

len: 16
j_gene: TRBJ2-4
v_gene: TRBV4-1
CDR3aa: CASSQGPPGLPNIQYF

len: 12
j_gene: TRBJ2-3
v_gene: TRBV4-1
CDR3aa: CASSQDTRNPYF

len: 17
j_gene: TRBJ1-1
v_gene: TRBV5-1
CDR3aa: CASSHQPQGGSTTEAFF

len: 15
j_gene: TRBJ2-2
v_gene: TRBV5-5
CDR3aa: CASSFLDSATGELFF

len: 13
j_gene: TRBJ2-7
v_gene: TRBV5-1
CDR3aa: CASFHGQGGEQYF

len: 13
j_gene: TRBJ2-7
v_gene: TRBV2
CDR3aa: CASSEQGTYKQYF

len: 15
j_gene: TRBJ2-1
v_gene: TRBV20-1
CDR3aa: CSARDLRTGTPWQFF

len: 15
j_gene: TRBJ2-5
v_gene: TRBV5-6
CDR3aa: CASNLWTGSEETQYF

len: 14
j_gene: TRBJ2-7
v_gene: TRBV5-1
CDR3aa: CASSFNRDVDEQYF

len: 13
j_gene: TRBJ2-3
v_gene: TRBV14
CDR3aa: CASSQGLRDTQYF

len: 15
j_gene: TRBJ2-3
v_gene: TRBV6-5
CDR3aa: CASSYGTSDSDTQYF

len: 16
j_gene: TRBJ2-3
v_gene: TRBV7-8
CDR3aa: CASSLVLAPSTDTQYF

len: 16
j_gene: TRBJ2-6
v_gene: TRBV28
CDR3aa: CASSLFERAGANVLTF

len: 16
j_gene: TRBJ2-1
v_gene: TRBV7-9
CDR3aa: CASSARGQPSYNEQFF

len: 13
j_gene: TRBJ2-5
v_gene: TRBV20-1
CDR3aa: CSARRSSRETQYF

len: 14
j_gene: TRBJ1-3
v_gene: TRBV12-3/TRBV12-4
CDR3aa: CASSAGVSGNTIYF

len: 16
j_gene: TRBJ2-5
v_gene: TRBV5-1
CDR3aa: CASSLVGPASQETQYF

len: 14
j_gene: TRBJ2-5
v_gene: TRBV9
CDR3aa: CASSPRGGRETQYF

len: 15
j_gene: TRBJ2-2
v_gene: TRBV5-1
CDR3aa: CASSLARISTGELFF

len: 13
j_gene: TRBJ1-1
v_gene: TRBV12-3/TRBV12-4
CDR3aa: CASSERTGLEAFF

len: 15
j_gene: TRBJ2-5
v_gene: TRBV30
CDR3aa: CAWSPETSGLQTQYF

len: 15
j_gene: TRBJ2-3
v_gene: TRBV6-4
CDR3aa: CASSILAGGTDTQYF

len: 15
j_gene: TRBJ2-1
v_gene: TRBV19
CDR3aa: CASSTRDSTYNEQFF

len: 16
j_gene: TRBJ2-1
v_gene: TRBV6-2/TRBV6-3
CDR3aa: CASSPLAGGPFHEQFF

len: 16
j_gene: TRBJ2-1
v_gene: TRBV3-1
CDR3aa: CASSQAGLAAYNEQFF

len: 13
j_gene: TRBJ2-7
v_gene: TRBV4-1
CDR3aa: CASSQVGPYEQYF

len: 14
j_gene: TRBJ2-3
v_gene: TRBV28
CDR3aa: CASSSQTYTDTQYF

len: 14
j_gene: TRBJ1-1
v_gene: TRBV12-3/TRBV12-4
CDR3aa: CASSFSGWDTEAFF

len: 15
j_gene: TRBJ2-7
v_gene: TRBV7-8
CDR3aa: CASSSPGGPSYEQYF

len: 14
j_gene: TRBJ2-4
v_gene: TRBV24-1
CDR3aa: CATSDAGRSNIQYF

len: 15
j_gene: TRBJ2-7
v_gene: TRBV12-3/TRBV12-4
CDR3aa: CASSPPGPPVYEQYF

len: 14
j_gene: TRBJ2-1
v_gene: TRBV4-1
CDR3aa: CASSQEAGVGEQFF

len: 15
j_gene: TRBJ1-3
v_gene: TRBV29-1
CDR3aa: CSVAQGLLSGNTIYF

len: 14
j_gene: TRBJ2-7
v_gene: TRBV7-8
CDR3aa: CASSGLTGNYEQYF

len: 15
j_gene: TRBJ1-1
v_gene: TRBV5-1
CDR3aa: CASSAGQGLLTEAFF

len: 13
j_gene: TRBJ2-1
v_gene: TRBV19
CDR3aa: CASKESSYNEQFF

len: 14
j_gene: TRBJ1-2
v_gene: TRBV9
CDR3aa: CASSRGLSNYGYTF